This passage covers 14 T cell receptor beta chains from one sample sequenced in a study of brain T cells in children with intractable seizures. Profiled with immunoSEQ multiplex PCR; TCRdb holds only in-frame clones, not every one. The sample records 110,000 or so clones, 85% to 95% being singletons. This specimen consisted of peripheral blood, obtained at surgery. All receptors derive from a boy in the first two years of life with hemimegalencephaly and intractable seizures.

V and J are TRBV7-9 and TRBJ1-4, with a tentative D call TRBD1 (6 bases). Germline CDR1 and CDR2: SEHNR and FQNEAQ (reference sequence). The CDR3 extends over 18 amino acids. V shed 5 bases and J shed 7 bases, with 26 bases lying between them. CDR3: CASSRGLYGGPLGEKLFF. In DNA form, the CDR3 reads TGTGCCAGCAGCCGTGGCCTCTACGGGGGCCCCTTAGGTGAAAAACTGTTTTTT.

This chain links TRBV10-2 with TRBJ1-5; D is possibly TRBD1 (6 bases). The V end was cut by 3 bases, the J end by 1 base, with 7 bases between. Germline V gives CDR1 WSHSY, CDR2 SAAADI. There are 14 residues in the CDR3. The CDR3 spells CASSEGGSNQPQHF. CDR3 DNA sequence: TGCGCCAGCAGTGAAGGGGGGAGCAATCAGCCCCAGCATTTT.

This clone appeared a single time. The V call is TRBV21-1, the J call TRBJ2-7. TRBV21-1 is flagged as a pseudogene. This CDR3 has 16 amino acids. CDR3 protein: CASSKGSAALRCEQYF. In nucleotides, the CDR3 is TGTGCCAGCAGCAAAGGGTCGGCAGCCTTACGGTGCGAGCAGTACTTC.

The gene calls are TRBV28 and TRBJ2-7; 9 bases match TRBD2. The CDR3 spans 15 residues. Per the germline V gene, CDR1 is MDHEN and CDR2 is SYDVKM. After removal of 3 bases from V and 2 bases from J, the junction contained 5 bases not matched to a gene. This chain's CDR3 is CASSFSSGMAYEQYF. CDR3 DNA sequence: TGTGCCAGCAGTTTTTCTAGCGGGATGGCCTACGAGCAGTACTTC.

The chain combines TRBV29-1 with TRBJ1-4, with 11 bases identical to TRBD1. The CDR3 loop spans 14 amino acids. With 6 bases clipped from V and 4 bases from J, the junction kept 4 bases outside the gene matches. Germline CDR1 reads SQVTM; CDR2 reads ANQGSEA. The CDR3 nucleotides read TGCAGCGTCGTAGGGACAGGGGGTAATGAAAAACTGTTTTTT. Residues: CSVVGTGGNEKLFF.

The chain links TRBV28 to TRBJ2-7; no clear D gene. The CDR3 extends over 14 amino acids. CDR1 is MDHEN, CDR2 SYDVKM, per germline. The germline V and J ends were trimmed by 4 bases and 2 bases, with 12 bases remaining between them. CDR3 loop: CASSSPGLTYEQYF. In DNA, the CDR3 is TGTGCCAGCAGTTCACCGGGCCTTACCTACGAGCAGTACTTC.

The chain couples TRBV2 to TRBJ2-7; D unclear. Germline V CDR1 and CDR2: SNHLY, FYNNEI. The CDR3 loop spans 14 amino acids. Trimming removed 6 bases from V and 3 bases from J, with 15 bases in between. CDR3: CASSSATPFYEQYF. In nucleotides, the CDR3 is TGTGCCAGCAGCTCCGCGACTCCGTTCTACGAGCAGTACTTC.

This chain links TRBV15 with TRBJ1-1, with a tentative D call TRBD1 (5 bases). The length of the CDR3 is 16 residues. Per germline, CDR1 LNHNV and CDR2 YYDKDF (reference sequence). V shed 1 base and J shed 5 bases, with 17 bases lying between them. The CDR3 is CATSRGEKRWGTEAFF. CDR3 in DNA: TGTGCCACCAGCAGAGGGGAAAAGCGCTGGGGGACTGAAGCTTTCTTT.

This chain joins TRBV21-1 and TRBJ1-2. TRBV21-1 is deemed a pseudogene. The CDR3 is 13 residues long. The CDR3 sequence is CASSKGVIYGYTF. The CDR3 coding sequence is TGTGCCAGCAGCAAGGGGGTTATCTATGGCTACACCTTC.

The J gene is TRBJ2-1, the V gene TRBV5-1, with D possibly matching TRBD2 (6 bases). The CDR3 is made up of 16 amino acids. V shed 1 base and J shed 2 bases, with 13 bases lying between them. Per germline, CDR1 SGHRS and CDR2 YFSETQ. CDR3 residues: CASSLLPSVTYNEQFF. The CDR3, as DNA: TGCGCCAGCAGCTTGTTACCTAGCGTTACCTACAATGAGCAGTTCTTC.

V usage is TRBV29-1 and J usage is TRBJ2-2; 12 nucleotides line up with TRBD2. Germline V lookup: CDR1 SQVTM, CDR2 ANQGSEA. V lost 6 bases to trimming and J lost 7 bases; unmatched junction nucleotides: 9. CDR3 length: 15 amino acids. This chain's CDR3 is CSVKLAGGPIGELFF. The CDR3 DNA is TGCAGCGTGAAACTAGCGGGAGGTCCTATCGGGGAGCTGTTTTTT.

The chain carries TRBV5-1 and TRBJ1-1, with unresolved D. This CDR3 has 13 residues. The germline V gene has CDR1 SGHRS and CDR2 YFSETQ. Trimming shortened V by 4 bases and J by 5 bases, and 12 bases separated the two germline ends. CDR3: CASSLTLGTEAFF. The CDR3 DNA follows: TGCGCCAGCAGCCTCACACTGGGGACTGAAGCTTTCTTT.

The chain employs TRBV18 and TRBJ1-2, with 10 bases matching TRBD1. This CDR3 comprises 14 residues. Germline V gene sequence: CDR1 KGHSH, CDR2 LQKENI. Unmatched junction bases numbered 4, after V lost 1 base and J lost 8 bases. This CDR3 reads CASSPLGTGEGYTF. DNA for the CDR3: TGTGCCAGCTCACCACTCGGGACAGGGGAAGGCTACACCTTC.

The V and J genes are TRBV5-4 and TRBJ2-1, with unresolved D. CDR1 and CDR2 from the germline V gene are SGHNT and YYREEE (reference sequence). The V end lost 0 bases, the J end lost 9 bases, and 7 bases lay between the germline ends. This CDR3 region has 12 residues. The CDR3 DNA follows: TGTGCCAGCAGCTTGGCCCCTCGTGAGCAGTTCTTC. Protein: CASSLAPREQFF.